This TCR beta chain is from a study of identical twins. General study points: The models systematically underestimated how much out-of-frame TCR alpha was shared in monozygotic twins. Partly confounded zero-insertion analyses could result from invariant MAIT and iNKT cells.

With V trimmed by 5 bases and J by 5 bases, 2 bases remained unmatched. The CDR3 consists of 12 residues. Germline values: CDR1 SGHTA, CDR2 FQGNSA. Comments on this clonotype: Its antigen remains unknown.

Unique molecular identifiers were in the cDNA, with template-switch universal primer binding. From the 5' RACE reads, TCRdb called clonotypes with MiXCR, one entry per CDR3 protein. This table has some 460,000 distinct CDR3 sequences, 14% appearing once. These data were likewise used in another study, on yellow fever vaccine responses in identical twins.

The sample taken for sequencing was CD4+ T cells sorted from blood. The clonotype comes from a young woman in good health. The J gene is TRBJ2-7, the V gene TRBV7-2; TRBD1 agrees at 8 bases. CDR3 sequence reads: CASSTTGDEQYF. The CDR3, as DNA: TGTGCCAGCAGCACGACAGGGGACGAGCAGTACTTC.